These T cell receptor beta chains were read from a single sample in a study of cytomegalovirus exposure and HLA in healthy donors. The repertoire was sequenced with immunoSEQ multiplex PCR; TCRdb's copy has only in-frame clones and lacks some. The table records 140,000 to 150,000 clones, roughly four fifths of them present only once. Sequencing was performed on PBMCs. The receptors were sampled from a woman aged 60-75 years in good health and CMV-seropositive. CDR3s include the opening cysteine and the closing phenylalanine or tryptophan. D genes are given only for firm matches. Clone size appears in some rows only: once, few, many, or a class for an expanded clone.

D gene,V gene,clone size,J gene,CDR3 DNA,CDR3 protein
TRBD1,TRBV5-8,-,TRBJ1-5,TGTGCCAGCAGCCTGACAGGGAGAGGCAATCAGCCCCAGCATTTT,CASSLTGRGNQPQHF
-,TRBV25-1,-,TRBJ1-2,TGTGCCAGCAGGTCACAGGGAAACTATGGCTACACCTTC,CASRSQGNYGYTF
-,TRBV27,once,TRBJ1-1,TGTGCCAGCAGCGGACAGTCGAACACTGAAGCTTTCTTT,CASSGQSNTEAFF
-,TRBV4-1,few,TRBJ1-5,TGCGCCAGCAGCCAAGGCCAGGGAAGTGGTGGCCAGCCCCAGCATTTT,CASSQGQGSGGQPQHF
-,TRBV19,few,TRBJ2-5,TGTGCCAGTACGGGGGAGGAAGAGACCCAGTACTTC,CASTGEEETQYF
TRBD1,TRBV7-2,-,TRBJ1-2,TGTGCCAGCAACAGACAGGGGGGAAACTATGGCTACACCTTC,CASNRQGGNYGYTF
TRBD1,TRBV19,-,TRBJ1-1,TGTGCCAGTCGTAGACAGGGGGAAGGGACTGAAGCTTTCTTT,CASRRQGEGTEAFF
-,TRBV27,-,TRBJ2-7,TGTGCCAGCAGTTCCAGGACAGATTACGAGCAGTACTTC,CASSSRTDYEQYF
-,TRBV5-4,once,TRBJ2-3,TGTGCCAGCAGCTCGGGGTGGAGCACAGATACGCAGTATTTT,CASSSGWSTDTQYF
-,TRBV7-8,-,TRBJ2-7,TGTGCCAGCGGGGTGACAGTCTCCTACGAGCAGTACTTC,CASGVTVSYEQYF
-,TRBV5-6,-,TRBJ1-5,TGTGCCAGCAGCCCCCGGGGGGTGGATCAGCCCCAGCATTTT,CASSPRGVDQPQHF
-,TRBV18,-,TRBJ1-3,TGTGCCAGCTCACTTGTCTCAAGCTCCTCTGGAAACACCATATATTTT,CASSLVSSSSGNTIYF
TRBD1,TRBV2,-,TRBJ1-2,TGTGCCAGCAGCCCCGGGACAGGGGGCCTTGGCTACACCTTC,CASSPGTGGLGYTF
TRBD1,TRBV5-4,-,TRBJ2-5,TGTGCCAGCAGCGGTTGGGACAGCCAAGAGACCCAGTACTTC,CASSGWDSQETQYF
TRBD1,TRBV15,-,TRBJ2-5,TGTGCCACCACCACAGGGGGCGGGGAGACCCAGTACTTC,CATTTGGGETQYF
TRBD1,TRBV6-6,-,TRBJ2-2,TGTGCCAGCAGTTACGAAATCACAGGGGCCGGGGAGCTGTTTTTT,CASSYEITGAGELFF
-,TRBV30,-,TRBJ1-2,TGTGCCTGGAGTGTACTTGGGCCACCTAACTATGGCTACACCTTC,CAWSVLGPPNYGYTF
-,TRBV5-1,-,TRBJ2-1,TGCGCCAGCAGCTTCCAGGACAATGAGCAGTTCTTC,CASSFQDNEQFF
-,TRBV9,-,TRBJ2-2,TGTGCCAGCAGCCGGGGGACCGGGGAGCTGTTTTTT,CASSRGTGELFF
-,TRBV27,-,TRBJ2-3,TGTGCCAGCAGTCCGATAGGTGTCGGGGGCACAGATACGCAGTATTTT,CASSPIGVGGTDTQYF
TRBD1,TRBV5-1,-,TRBJ2-7,TGCGCCAGCAGCTTGGCCGGGACAGAATGGTACGAGCAGTACTTC,CASSLAGTEWYEQYF
-,TRBV7-2,-,TRBJ1-2,TGTGCCAGCAGCTTGTCCGGCGGCGACTATGGCTACACCTTC,CASSLSGGDYGYTF
-,TRBV6-5,-,TRBJ2-2,TGTGCCAGCAGGGCCTCATTAAACACCGGGGAGCTGTTTTTT,CASRASLNTGELFF
TRBD1,TRBV4-2,-,TRBJ2-1,TGTGCCAGCAGCCCGGGGACAGGGGATTACAATGAGCAGTTCTTC,CASSPGTGDYNEQFF
TRBD2,TRBV30,-,TRBJ2-1,TGTGCCTGGACCCGACTAGCGGGACTAGTAGGGGGAGATGAGCAGTTCTTC,CAWTRLAGLVGGDEQFF
TRBD1,TRBV28,-,TRBJ1-2,TGTGCCACCCGGGACAGGGATATATATGGCTACACCTTC,CATRDRDIYGYTF
TRBD2,TRBV7-9,-,TRBJ2-7,TGTGCCAGCAGCCAGACAGCGGGAGATGCCGGCGAGCAGTACTTC,CASSQTAGDAGEQYF
TRBD2,TRBV7-9,-,TRBJ2-1,TGTGCCAGCTTGCCTACCTTTCGCGGGAGAGAGCCCAATGAGCAGTTCTTC,CASLPTFRGREPNEQFF
-,TRBV6-5,few,TRBJ1-1,TGTGCCAGCACAAGACAACGGGGAGGTGGTGCTTTCTTT,CASTRQRGGGAFF
-,TRBV29-1,-,TRBJ1-2,TGCAGCGTTTGGGCTTTTAACTATGGCTACACCTTC,CSVWAFNYGYTF
TRBD1,TRBV5-1,-,TRBJ2-7,TGCGCCAGCAGCCTACAGACAGGGGTCTTCTACGAGCAGTACTTC,CASSLQTGVFYEQYF
-,TRBV18,-,TRBJ2-7,TGTGCCAGCTCAGATCTACAGGGATACGAGCAGTACTTC,CASSDLQGYEQYF
-,TRBV4-1,-,TRBJ1-5,TGCGCCAGCAGCCAAGATGGTCAGTTCAATCAGCCCCAGCATTTT,CASSQDGQFNQPQHF
TRBD2,TRBV15,few,TRBJ2-7,TGTGCCACCAGCAGAGTGGGACGGGGAGCGGGGACCTACGAGCAGTACTTC,CATSRVGRGAGTYEQYF
-,TRBV7-2,once,TRBJ2-1,TGTGCCAGCAGCTTAGAGCTAGCCAGGAATGAGCAGTTCTTC,CASSLELARNEQFF
TRBD2,TRBV19,-,TRBJ2-7,TGTGCCAGTAGTATCCAGGGACTAGCGGGAGGGCGGAACGAGCAGTACTTC,CASSIQGLAGGRNEQYF
TRBD2,TRBV7-9,few,TRBJ2-2,TGTGCCAGCAGACGACTAGCGGGCAACACCGGGGAGCTGTTTTTT,CASRRLAGNTGELFF
TRBD1,TRBV18,-,TRBJ1-1,TGTGCCAGCTCACCATTGTCGGGGACAGCGAACACTGAAGCTTTCTTT,CASSPLSGTANTEAFF
-,TRBV9,once,TRBJ2-3,TGTGCCAGCAGCGTAAGGTGGGACGGGGGAGATACGCAGTATTTT,CASSVRWDGGDTQYF
TRBD2,TRBV11-2,-,TRBJ2-7,TGTGCCAGCAGCTTAGAAACTAGCGTTTCCTACGAGCAGTACTTC,CASSLETSVSYEQYF
TRBD2,TRBV6-5,-,TRBJ2-1,TGTGCCAGCAGTTATCGCCTAGCGGGAGGGGATGAGCAGTTCTTC,CASSYRLAGGDEQFF
TRBD1,TRBV10-3,-,TRBJ1-1,TGTGCCAGCGGGACAGGGAACACTGAAGCTTTCTTT,CASGTGNTEAFF
TRBD1,TRBV4-3,-,TRBJ2-7,TGCGCCAGCAGCCAATCGCCAGGGGGTGGCTACGAGCAGTACTTC,CASSQSPGGGYEQYF
TRBD1,TRBV6-1,few,TRBJ1-2,TGTGCCAGCAGTGAAGCGCGGGGACAGCTTGGCTACACCTTC,CASSEARGQLGYTF
-,TRBV12-5,-,TRBJ2-5,TGTGCTAGTGGGGCGGTTAGCCAAGAGACCCAGTACTTC,CASGAVSQETQYF
-,TRBV10-3,-,TRBJ2-2,TGTGCCATCACCCCCGGGGTCCACACCGGGGAGCTGTTTTTT,CAITPGVHTGELFF
-,TRBV5-1,-,TRBJ1-2,TGCGCCAGCAGATTAATATGGGGGCGGGACTATGGCTACACCTTC,CASRLIWGRDYGYTF
-,TRBV29-1,-,TRBJ2-3,TGCAGCGTTGAAGAGGTGGTTCGGGGGAGTTTCACAGATACGCAGTATTTT,CSVEEVVRGSFTDTQYF
TRBD2,TRBV7-8,-,TRBJ2-7,TGTGCCAGCAGTCTAGCGGGAGGGCCCTCCTACGAGCAGTACTTC,CASSLAGGPSYEQYF
-,TRBV2,-,TRBJ1-4,TGTGCCAGCACTCAGACTAATGAAAAACTGTTTTTT,CASTQTNEKLFF
-,TRBV11-3,-,TRBJ2-7,TGTGCCAGCAGCTCATCCGGGACTGCTAACTACGAGCAGTACTTC,CASSSSGTANYEQYF
-,TRBV6-5,-,TRBJ2-5,TGTGCCAGCAGTTATTCAAATCGGGTAGAAGAGACCCAGTACTTC,CASSYSNRVEETQYF
TRBD2,TRBV25-1,-,TRBJ2-2,TGTGCCAGCAGTGGGCTAGCGGGCACGGGGGAGCTGTTTTTT,CASSGLAGTGELFF
TRBD1,TRBV2,-,TRBJ2-3,TGTGCCAGCACCTATGCCCCGGGACAGGGTCCGACAGATACGCAGTATTTT,CASTYAPGQGPTDTQYF
TRBD1,TRBV9,-,TRBJ2-5,TGTGCCAGCAGCGCAGGGACAGGGGGTTCGACCCAGTACTTC,CASSAGTGGSTQYF
-,TRBV7-8,-,TRBJ1-2,TGTGCCAGCAGCTTAGGGCCTAACTATGGCTACACCTTC,CASSLGPNYGYTF